Listed below are T cell receptor beta chains from one sample, sequenced in a study of neoadjuvant nivolumab and ipilimumab in lung cancer. The method was immunoSEQ multiplex PCR; TCRdb's version includes in-frame clones alone and lacks a portion of them. The sample consists of fewer than 20,000 clones, more than 75% of them appearing once. The sample in question was tumor tissue, obtained after neoadjuvant nivolumab, alone or with ipilimumab, at or shortly before surgery. Every receptor here comes from an adult with non-small cell lung cancer. Each CDR3 is given with its conserved first and last residue. Fields, in order: V gene, CDR3 protein.

TRBV5-6	CASSFPGLDEQYF
TRBV28	CASSTQARGNQPQHF
TRBV6-5	CASSYLGGGATDTQYF
TRBV4-1	CASSQDTDTQYF
TRBV7-2	CASSLARTVVEAFF
TRBV30	CAWSHNEQFF
TRBV29-1	CSVGGRGRAVDEQYF
TRBV5-1	CASSLYRRDYNEQFF
TRBV7-9	CASTGGPFAGELFF
TRBV30	CAWIGDPGETQYF
TRBV9	CASSVALSSYNEQFF
TRBV30	CAWSVYGAGTDTQYF
TRBV2	CASSEATGDFWETQYF
TRBV9	CASSVEGQGTEAFF
TRBV7-9	CASSFSSTDTQYF
TRBV4-2	CASSQDRSGTTYEQYF
TRBV7-9	CASSSWVDEQFF
TRBV28	CASSLGTFGYTF
TRBV7-8	CASSLQGQPQHF
TRBV5-3	CASSLQRTNTEAFF
TRBV6-1	CASSGPAAPNTGELFF
TRBV5-4	CASSPTGGRNTEAFF
TRBV11-2	CASSSTGVSNQPQHF
TRBV6-5	CASSYSGGGNEKLFF
TRBV30	CAWGSGQGGKTQYF
TRBV5-1	CASSLGLAGDPRSYNEQFF
TRBV28	CASSHARTSGSSYEQYF
TRBV18	CASSPLGGGPQETQYF
TRBV6-1	CASSEVPGGPSDTQYF
TRBV19	CASSMRSGDTQYF
TRBV29-1	CSVGTSGAYEQYF
TRBV30	CAWTNPQGSWNTEAFF
TRBV18	CASSPNGQETQYF
TRBV27	CASSNVRGGHDEQFF
TRBV2	CASSRSPADTQYF
TRBV30	CAWRAGGEQFF
TRBV6-1	CASSDYPSVARSYEQYF
TRBV10-2	CASSELSLGEKLFF
TRBV27	CASSLIRGTPEMNTEAFF
TRBV5-1	CASSLAVGGANVLTF
TRBV10-1	CARNSGQGSGLFF
TRBV7-2	CASSLLGWEYTGELFF
TRBV10-2	CASSEGLTGGGETQYF
TRBV7-3	CASSLTGGKGDTQYF
TRBV27	CASSPDRGNQPQHF
TRBV18	CASSPGRDRAETQYF
TRBV9	CASSHRRGSTDTQYF
TRBV15	CATSRQGSGGYGYTF
TRBV18	CASSPQGGFDTEAFF
TRBV7-9	CASTSNAAPDTQYF
TRBV10-3	CATGSYEQYF
TRBV7-8	CASSLVAATNTEAFF
TRBV5-1	CASSLDSPREQYF
TRBV2	CAIGLAGGRYNEQFF
TRBV7-9	CASSSPTDHLSGNTIYF